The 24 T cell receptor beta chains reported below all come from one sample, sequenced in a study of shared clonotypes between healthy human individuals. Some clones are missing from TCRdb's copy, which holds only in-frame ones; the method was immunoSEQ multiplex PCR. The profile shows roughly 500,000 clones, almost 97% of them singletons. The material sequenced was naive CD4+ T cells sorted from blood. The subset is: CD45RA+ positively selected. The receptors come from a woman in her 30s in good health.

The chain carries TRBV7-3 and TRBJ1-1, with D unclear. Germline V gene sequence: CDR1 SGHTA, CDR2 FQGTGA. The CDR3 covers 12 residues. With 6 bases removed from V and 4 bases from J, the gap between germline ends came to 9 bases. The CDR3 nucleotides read TGTGCCAGCAGAGGCCCTGGCACTGAAGCTTTCTTT. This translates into CASRGPGTEAFF. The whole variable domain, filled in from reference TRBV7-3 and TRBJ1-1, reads GAGVSQTPSNKVTEKGKYVELRCDPISGHTALYWYRQSLGQGPEFLIYFQGTGAADDSGLPNDRFFAVRPEGSVSTLKIQRTERGDSAVYLCASRGPGTEAFFGQGTRLTVV.

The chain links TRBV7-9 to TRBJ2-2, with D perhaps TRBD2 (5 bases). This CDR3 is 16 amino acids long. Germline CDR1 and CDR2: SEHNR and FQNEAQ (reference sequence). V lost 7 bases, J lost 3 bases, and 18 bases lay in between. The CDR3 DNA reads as TGTGCCAGCACCCCGCCTGTCGGGGTTCACACCGGGGAGCTGTTTTTT. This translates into CASTPPVGVHTGELFF.

CDR3 protein: CAIKGTEDEQYF. CDR3 sequence (DNA): TGTGCCATTAAAGGAACTGAGGACGAGCAGTACTTC. The rearrangement uses TRBV10-3 and TRBJ2-7; D remains unclear. Trimming took 9 bases from V and 5 from J, leaving 14 bases between them. The CDR3 is made up of 12 amino acids. The germline V gene encodes CDR1 ENHRY and CDR2 SYGVKD.

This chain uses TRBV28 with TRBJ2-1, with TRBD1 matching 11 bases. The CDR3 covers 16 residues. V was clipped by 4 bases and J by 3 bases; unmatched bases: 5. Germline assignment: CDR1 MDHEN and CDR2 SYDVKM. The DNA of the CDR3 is TGTGCCAGCAGTTCCACCGGGACAGGGGGCTACAATGAGCAGTTCTTC. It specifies CASSSTGTGGYNEQFF.

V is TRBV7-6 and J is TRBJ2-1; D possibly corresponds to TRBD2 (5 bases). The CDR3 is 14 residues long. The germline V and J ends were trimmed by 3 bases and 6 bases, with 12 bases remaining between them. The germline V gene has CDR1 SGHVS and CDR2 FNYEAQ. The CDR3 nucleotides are TGTGCCAGCAGCTTCACCGGCGGGCTCAATGAGCAGTTCTTC. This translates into CASSFTGGLNEQFF.

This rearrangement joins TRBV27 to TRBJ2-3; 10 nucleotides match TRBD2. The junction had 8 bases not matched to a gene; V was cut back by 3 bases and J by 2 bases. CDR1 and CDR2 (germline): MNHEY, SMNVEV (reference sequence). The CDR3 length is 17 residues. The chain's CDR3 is CASSLISSGRPTDTQYF. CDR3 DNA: TGTGCCAGCAGTTTGATCTCTAGCGGGAGACCCACAGATACGCAGTATTTT.

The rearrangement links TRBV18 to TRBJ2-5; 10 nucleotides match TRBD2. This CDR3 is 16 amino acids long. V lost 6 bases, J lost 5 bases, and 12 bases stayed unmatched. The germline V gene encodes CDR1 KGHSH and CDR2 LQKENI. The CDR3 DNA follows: TGTGCCAGCTCGGTGTCCAGCGGGAGGGCCGTGGAGACCCAGTACTTC. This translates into CASSVSSGRAVETQYF.

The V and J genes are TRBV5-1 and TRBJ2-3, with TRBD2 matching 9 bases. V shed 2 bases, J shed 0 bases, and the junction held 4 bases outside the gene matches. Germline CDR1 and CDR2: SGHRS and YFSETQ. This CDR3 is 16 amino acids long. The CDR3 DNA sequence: TGCGCCAGCAGCTTAACTAGCGGGCATAGCACAGATACGCAGTATTTT. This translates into CASSLTSGHSTDTQYF.

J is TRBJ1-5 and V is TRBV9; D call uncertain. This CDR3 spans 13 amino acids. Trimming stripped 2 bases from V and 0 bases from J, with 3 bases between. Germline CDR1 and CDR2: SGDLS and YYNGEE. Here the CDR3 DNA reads TGTGCCAGCAGCGTTAATAGCAATCAGCCCCAGCATTTT. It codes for CASSVNSNQPQHF.

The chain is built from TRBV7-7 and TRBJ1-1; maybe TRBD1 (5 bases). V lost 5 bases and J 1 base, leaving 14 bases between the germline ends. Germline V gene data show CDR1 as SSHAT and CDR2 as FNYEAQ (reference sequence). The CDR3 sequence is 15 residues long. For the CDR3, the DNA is TGTGCCAGCAGCACCCCCGCAGGGACGAACACTGAAGCTTTCTTT. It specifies CASSTPAGTNTEAFF.

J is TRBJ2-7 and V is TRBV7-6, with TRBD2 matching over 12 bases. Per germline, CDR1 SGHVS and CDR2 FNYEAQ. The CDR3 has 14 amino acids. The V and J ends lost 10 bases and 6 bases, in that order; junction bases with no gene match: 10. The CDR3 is CATQGLAGFAEQYF. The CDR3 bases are TGTGCCACCCAAGGACTAGCGGGGTTCGCCGAGCAGTACTTC. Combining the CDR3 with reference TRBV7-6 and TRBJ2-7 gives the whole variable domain GAGVSQSPRYKVTKRGQDVALRCDPISGHVSLYWYRQALGQGPEFLTYFNYEAQQDKSGLPNDRFSAERPEGSISTLTIQRTEQRDSAMYRCATQGLAGFAEQYFGPGTRLTVT.

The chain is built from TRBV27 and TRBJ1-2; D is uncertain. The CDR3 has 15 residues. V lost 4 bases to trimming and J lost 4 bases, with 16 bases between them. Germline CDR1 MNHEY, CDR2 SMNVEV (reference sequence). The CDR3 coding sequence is TGTGCCAGCAGTTCCCAGCGGGCAGGCGGCTATGGCTACACCTTC. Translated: CASSSQRAGGYGYTF.

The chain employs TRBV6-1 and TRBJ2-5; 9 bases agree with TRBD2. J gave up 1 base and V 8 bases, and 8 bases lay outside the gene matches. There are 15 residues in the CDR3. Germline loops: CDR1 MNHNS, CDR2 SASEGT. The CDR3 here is CASDLAGRRQETQYF. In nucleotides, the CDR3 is TGTGCCAGCGATCTAGCGGGACGCCGCCAAGAGACCCAGTACTTC.

Written as DNA, the CDR3 is TGTGCCAGCAACACACCCCTGGCGGGAGGGCCCTACGAGCAGTACTTC. The encoded protein is CASNTPLAGGPYEQYF. The J gene is TRBJ2-7, the V gene TRBV11-2; 9 bases line up with TRBD2. CDR3 length equals 16 residues. The germline V gene encodes CDR1 SGHAT and CDR2 FQNNGV. Germline trimming cut 7 bases from V and 2 bases from J; bases unmatched to any gene: 12.

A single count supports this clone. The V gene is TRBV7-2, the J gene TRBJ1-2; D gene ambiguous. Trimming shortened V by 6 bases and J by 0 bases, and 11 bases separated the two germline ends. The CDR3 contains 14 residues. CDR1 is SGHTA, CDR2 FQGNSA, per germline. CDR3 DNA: TGTGCCAGCAGTTCCGAATTTTCTAACTATGGCTACACCTTC. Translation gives CASSSEFSNYGYTF.

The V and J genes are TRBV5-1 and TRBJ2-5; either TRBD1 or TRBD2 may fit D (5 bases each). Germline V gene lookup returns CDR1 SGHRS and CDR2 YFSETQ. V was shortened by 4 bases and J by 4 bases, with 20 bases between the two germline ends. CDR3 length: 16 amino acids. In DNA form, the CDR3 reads TGCGCCAGCAGCCCTGGGGACCTACCCTTCGGAGAGACCCAGTACTTC. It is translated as CASSPGDLPFGETQYF.

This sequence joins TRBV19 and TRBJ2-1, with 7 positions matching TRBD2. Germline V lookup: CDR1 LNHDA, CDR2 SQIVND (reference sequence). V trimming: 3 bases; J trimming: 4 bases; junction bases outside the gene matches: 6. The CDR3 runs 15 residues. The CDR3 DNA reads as TGTGCCAGTAGTATCGGGCGGGAGCAGTACAATGAGCAGTTCTTC. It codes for CASSIGREQYNEQFF.

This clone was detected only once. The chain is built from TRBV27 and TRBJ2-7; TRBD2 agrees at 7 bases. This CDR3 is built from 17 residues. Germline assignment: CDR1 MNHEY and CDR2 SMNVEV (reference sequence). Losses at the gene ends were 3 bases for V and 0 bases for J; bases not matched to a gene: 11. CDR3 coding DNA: TGTGCCAGCAGTTTTTTGGCGGGAGCTACCTCCTCCTACGAGCAGTACTTC. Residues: CASSFLAGATSSYEQYF.

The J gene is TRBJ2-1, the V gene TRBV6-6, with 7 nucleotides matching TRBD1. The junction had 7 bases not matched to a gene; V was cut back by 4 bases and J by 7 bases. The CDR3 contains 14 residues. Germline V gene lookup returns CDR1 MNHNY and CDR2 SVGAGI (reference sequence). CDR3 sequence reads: CASSSPGQTNEQFF. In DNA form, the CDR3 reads TGTGCCAGCAGTTCTCCGGGACAGACTAATGAGCAGTTCTTC.

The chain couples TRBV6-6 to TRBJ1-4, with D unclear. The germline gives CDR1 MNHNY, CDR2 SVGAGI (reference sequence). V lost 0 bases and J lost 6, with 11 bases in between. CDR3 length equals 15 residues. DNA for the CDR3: TGTGCCAGCAGTTACTCTTCGGGAGACTATGAAAAACTGTTTTTT. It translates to CASSYSSGDYEKLFF.

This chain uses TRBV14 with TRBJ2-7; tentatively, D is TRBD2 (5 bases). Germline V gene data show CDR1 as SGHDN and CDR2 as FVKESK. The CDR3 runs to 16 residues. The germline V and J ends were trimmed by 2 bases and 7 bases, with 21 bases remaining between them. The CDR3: CASSQIGEIPTREQYF. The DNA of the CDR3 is TGTGCCAGCAGCCAAATTGGGGAGATCCCCACGAGGGAGCAGTACTTC.

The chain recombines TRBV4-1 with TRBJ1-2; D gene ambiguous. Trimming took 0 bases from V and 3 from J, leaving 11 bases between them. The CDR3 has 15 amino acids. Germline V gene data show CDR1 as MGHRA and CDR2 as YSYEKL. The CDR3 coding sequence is TGCGCCAGCAGCCAAGATAGGTGGTTTGACTATGGCTACACCTTC. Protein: CASSQDRWFDYGYTF.

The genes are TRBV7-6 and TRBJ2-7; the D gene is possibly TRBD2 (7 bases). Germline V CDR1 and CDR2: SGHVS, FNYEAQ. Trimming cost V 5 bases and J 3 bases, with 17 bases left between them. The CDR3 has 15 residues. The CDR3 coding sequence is TGTGCCAGCAGCAAGGCTGCGGGGGCCTTCTACGAGCAGTACTTC. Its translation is CASSKAAGAFYEQYF.

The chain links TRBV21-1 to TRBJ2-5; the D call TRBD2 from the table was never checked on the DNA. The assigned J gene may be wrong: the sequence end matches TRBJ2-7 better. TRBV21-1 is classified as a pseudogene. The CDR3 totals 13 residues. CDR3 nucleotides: TGTGCCAGCAGCAGTCTAGTGTGCTACGAGCAGTACTTC. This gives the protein CASSSLVCYEQYF.